Each of the 8 T cell receptor beta chains below was sequenced from the same sample in a study of CD8 T cells in ankylosing spondylitis (dated by TCRdb to 2017 to 2019). Overall results and qualifications from the work: Blood from ankylosing spondylitis patients appeared to be characterized by a TCR beta motif composed of eight highly homologous amino acid variants.

Their antigen targets remain unknown. The library was produced with 5' RACE. Sequencing was performed on an Illumina HiSeq 2500. The public reads were reprocessed in TCRdb via fastp at Q25 and MiXCR, keeping in-frame beta chains. Every entry covers one CDR3 protein and lists the most common genes and DNA from its rows. Present in this sample are 500,000 or so distinct CDR3 sequences, approximately 5% of which were seen just once. The ten top clones hold around 3.4% of the sample. Sequencing input: blood, either unsorted or a sorted T cell fraction (not recorded which). The receptors here all came from a male donor with ankylosing spondylitis.

This clonotype was counted at least ten times. This chain joins TRBV7-2 and TRBJ2-5; D is uncertain. The CDR3 covers 14 residues. Trimming removed 2 bases from V and 1 base from J, with 8 bases in between. Per the germline V gene, CDR1 is SGHTA and CDR2 is FQGNSA. The CDR3, as DNA: TGTGCCAGCAGCTTACAAGGGCTCCAAGAGACCCAGTACTTC. Encoded protein: CASSLQGLQETQYF.

This clonotype was seen ten or more times. The V gene is TRBV12-3 or TRBV12-4, the J gene TRBJ1-3, with D unresolved. The ends were cut back, 8 bases at V and 2 bases at J, with 13 bases in the middle. The CDR3 is 14 amino acids. The CDR3 loop is CASLYLPTGNTIYF. The CDR3 region has the DNA TGTGCCAGCCTATATTTACCTACTGGAAACACCATATATTTT.

This clonotype has at least ten counts. This sequence joins TRBV20-1 and TRBJ2-5; D is unresolved. The CDR3 spans 13 residues. CDR1 and CDR2 from the germline V gene are DFQATT and SNEGSKA (reference sequence). V was shortened by 0 bases and J by 0 bases, with 5 bases between the two germline ends. The CDR3 nucleotides are TGCAGTGCTAGAGAGGGCAACCAAGAGACCCAGTACTTC. Translation: CSAREGNQETQYF.

This clonotype turned up a few times. CDR3 protein: CASSRGGTLSYGYTF. CDR3 in DNA: TGTGCCAGCAGCCGAGGGGGGACCCTTTCCTATGGCTACACCTTC. The rearrangement joins TRBV27 to TRBJ1-2; a possible D gene is TRBD1 (6 bases). With 6 bases removed from V and 4 bases from J, the gap between germline ends came to 18 bases. This CDR3 is 15 amino acids long. CDR1 is MNHEY, CDR2 SMNVEV, per germline (reference sequence).

This clonotype was detected ten times or more. DNA for the CDR3: TGTGCCAGCAGCGGTTGGTATGGCTACACCTTC. It translates to CASSGWYGYTF. The chain employs TRBV28 and TRBJ1-2; D call uncertain. V shed 6 bases and J shed 5 bases, with 7 bases lying between them. CDR3 length: 11 residues. CDR1 and CDR2 from the germline V gene are MDHEN and SYDVKM.

The rearrangement uses TRBV6-1 and TRBJ2-7, with 8 nucleotides matching TRBD1. The CDR3 has 14 residues. Unmatched junction bases numbered 9, after V lost 8 bases and J lost 3 bases. The germline V gene encodes CDR1 MNHNS and CDR2 SASEGT. In DNA form, the CDR3 reads TGTGCCAGCGTAACCGGGACAGGAGACTACGAGCAGTACTTC. It codes for CASVTGTGDYEQYF.

This clonotype was recorded at least ten times. The J gene is TRBJ2-7, the V gene TRBV6-5; possible D gene TRBD1, 6 bases. V dropped 1 base and J dropped 4 bases, with 14 bases sitting between them. CDR1 is MNHEY and CDR2 is SVGAGI in the germline V gene. The CDR3 has 15 amino acids. CDR3 region: CASSYFLQGMYEQYF. The DNA for the CDR3 is TGTGCCAGCAGTTACTTTCTACAGGGAATGTACGAGCAGTACTTC.

This clonotype has at least ten counts. V usage is TRBV6-6 and J usage is TRBJ1-3; D unresolved. The germline V gene encodes CDR1 MNHNY and CDR2 SVGAGI (reference sequence). With 4 bases removed from V and 8 bases from J, the gap between germline ends came to 9 bases. CDR3 size: 12 residues. CDR3 protein: CASSSPRYTIYF. The CDR3 nucleotides are TGTGCCAGCAGTTCACCTAGGTACACCATATATTTT.